This TCR beta chain derives from a study of blood T cell repertoires in COVID-19. Study in general: T cells, B-cell-depleted T cells, or PBMCs supplied cDNA or gDNA.

Per the study methods: Amplification with reference gene primers provided the estimates of nucleated cell counts. Only in-frame clones appear in the TCRdb table, and some are missing; sequencing was by immunoSEQ multiplex PCR. Clone size and V and J calls were adopted from that table, with D and trimming inferred from the DNA. The table records approximately 140,000 clones, 70% to 90% of them present only once. All enrollees were roughly 18 to 95 years old and from about two dozen US areas. Membership in each cohort depended on participant-reported clinical history. The V and J ends lost 5 bases and 6 bases, in that order; junction bases with no gene match: 11. This CDR3 spans 16 amino acids. Germline assignment: CDR1 ENHRY and CDR2 SYGVKD.

This TCR was recovered from a woman aged 45-59 years with acute COVID-19. The sample comprised PBMCs or T cells enriched from blood (not recorded which). The genes are TRBV10-3 and TRBJ2-7; 12 bases match TRBD1. The CDR3 DNA reads TGTGCCATCAGTAACACCCTGGGACAGGGGGCTGGCGAGCAGTACTTC. It translates to CAISNTLGQGAGEQYF.